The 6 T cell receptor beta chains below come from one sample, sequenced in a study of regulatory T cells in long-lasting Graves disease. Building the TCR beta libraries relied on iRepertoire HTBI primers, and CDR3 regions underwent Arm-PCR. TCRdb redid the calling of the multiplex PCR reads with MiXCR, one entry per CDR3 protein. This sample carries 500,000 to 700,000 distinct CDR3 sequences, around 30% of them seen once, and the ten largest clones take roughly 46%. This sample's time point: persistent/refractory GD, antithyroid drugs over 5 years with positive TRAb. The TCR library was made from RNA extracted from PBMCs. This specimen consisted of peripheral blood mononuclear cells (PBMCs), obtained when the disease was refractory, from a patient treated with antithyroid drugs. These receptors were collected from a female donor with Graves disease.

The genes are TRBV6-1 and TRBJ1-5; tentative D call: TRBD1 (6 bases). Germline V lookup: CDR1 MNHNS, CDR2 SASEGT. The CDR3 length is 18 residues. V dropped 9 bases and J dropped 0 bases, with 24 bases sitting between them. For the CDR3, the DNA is TGTGCCAGTAAAACAGGGCCCGGATGGGGGTATAGCAATCAGCCCCAGCATTTT. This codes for CASKTGPGWGYSNQPQHF.

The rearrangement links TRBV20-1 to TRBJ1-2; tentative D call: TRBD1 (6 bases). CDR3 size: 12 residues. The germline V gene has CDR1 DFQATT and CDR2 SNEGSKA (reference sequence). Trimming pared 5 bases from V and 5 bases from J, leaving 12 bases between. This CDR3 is CSAETGIYGYTF. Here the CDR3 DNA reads TGCAGTGCTGAGACAGGAATTTATGGCTACACCTTC.

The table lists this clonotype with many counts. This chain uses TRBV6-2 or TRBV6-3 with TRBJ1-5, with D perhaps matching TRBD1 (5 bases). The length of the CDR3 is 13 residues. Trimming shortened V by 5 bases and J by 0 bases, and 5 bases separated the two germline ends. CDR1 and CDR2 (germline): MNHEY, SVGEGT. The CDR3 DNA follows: TGTGCCAGCAGTCAGGGTAGCAATCAGCCCCAGCATTTT. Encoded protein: CASSQGSNQPQHF.

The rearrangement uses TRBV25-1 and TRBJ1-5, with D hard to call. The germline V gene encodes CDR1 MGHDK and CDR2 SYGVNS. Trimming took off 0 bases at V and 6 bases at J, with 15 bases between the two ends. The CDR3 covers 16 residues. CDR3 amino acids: CASSEYGFQSPQPQHF. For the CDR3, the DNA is TGTGCCAGCAGTGAATATGGGTTCCAGTCGCCTCAGCCCCAGCATTTT.

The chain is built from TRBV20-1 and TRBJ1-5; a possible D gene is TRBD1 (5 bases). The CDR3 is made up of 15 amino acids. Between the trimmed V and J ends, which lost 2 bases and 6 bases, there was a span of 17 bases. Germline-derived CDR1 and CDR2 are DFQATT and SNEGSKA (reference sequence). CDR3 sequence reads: CSARRSDSTLQPQHF. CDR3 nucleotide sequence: TGCAGTGCTAGACGTAGTGACAGTACTCTTCAGCCCCAGCATTTT.

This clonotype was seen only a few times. The CDR3 DNA sequence: TGTGCCAGCTCACCACGGACAGGCGATGAAAAACTGTTTTTT. Protein: CASSPRTGDEKLFF. The V gene is TRBV18, the J gene TRBJ1-4; 7 bases line up with TRBD1. The germline V gene has CDR1 KGHSH and CDR2 LQKENI. The CDR3 extends over 14 amino acids. The ends lost 1 base at V and 6 bases at J; junction bases unmatched: 2. The whole variable domain, filled in from reference TRBV18 and TRBJ1-4, reads NAGVMQNPRHLVRRRGQEARLRCSPMKGHSHVYWYRQLPEEGLKFMVYLQKENIIDESGMPKERFSAEFPKEGPSILRIQQVVRGDSAAYFCASSPRTGDEKLFFGSGTQLSVL.